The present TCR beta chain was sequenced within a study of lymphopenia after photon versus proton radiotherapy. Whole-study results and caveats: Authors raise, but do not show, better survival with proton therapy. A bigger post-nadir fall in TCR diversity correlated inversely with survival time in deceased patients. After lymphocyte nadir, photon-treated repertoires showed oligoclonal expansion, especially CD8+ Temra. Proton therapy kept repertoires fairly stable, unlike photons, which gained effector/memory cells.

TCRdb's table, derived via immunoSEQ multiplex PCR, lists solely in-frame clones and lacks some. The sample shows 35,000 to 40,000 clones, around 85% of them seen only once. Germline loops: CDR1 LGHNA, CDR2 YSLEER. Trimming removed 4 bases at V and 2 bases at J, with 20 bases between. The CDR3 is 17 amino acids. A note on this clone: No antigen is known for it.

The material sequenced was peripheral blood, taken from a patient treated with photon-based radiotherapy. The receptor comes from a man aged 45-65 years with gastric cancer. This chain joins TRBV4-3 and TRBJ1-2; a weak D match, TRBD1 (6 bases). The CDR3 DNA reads TGCGCCAGCAGCCTAGGGACACCAAATCTTACCAACTATGGCTACACCTTC. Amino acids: CASSLGTPNLTNYGYTF.